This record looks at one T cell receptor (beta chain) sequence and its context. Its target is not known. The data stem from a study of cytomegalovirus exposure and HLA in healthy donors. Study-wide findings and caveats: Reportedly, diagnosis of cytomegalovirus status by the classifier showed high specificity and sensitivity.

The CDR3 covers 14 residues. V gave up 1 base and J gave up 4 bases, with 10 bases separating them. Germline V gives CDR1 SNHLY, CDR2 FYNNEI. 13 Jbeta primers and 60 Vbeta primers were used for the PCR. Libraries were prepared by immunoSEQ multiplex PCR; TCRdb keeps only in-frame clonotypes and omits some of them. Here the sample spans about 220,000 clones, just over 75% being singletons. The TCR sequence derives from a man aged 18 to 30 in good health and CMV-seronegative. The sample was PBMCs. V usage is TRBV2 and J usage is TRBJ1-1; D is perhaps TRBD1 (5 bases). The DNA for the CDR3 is TGTGCCAGCAGTGAAGGGGGCGCGGTCACTGAAGCTTTCTTT. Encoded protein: CASSEGGAVTEAFF.